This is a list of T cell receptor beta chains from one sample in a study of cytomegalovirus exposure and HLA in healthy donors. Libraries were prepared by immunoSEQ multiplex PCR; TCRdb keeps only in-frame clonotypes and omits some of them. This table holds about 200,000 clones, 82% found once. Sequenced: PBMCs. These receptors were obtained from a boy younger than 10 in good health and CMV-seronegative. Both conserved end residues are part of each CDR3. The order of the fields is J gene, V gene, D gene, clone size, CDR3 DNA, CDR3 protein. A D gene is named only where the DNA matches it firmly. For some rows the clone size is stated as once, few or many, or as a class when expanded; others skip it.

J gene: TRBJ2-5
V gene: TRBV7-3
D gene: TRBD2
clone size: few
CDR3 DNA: TGTGCCAGCAGCTTAATCGCAGCGGGGGGGCAAGAGACCCAGTACTTC
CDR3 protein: CASSLIAAGGQETQYF

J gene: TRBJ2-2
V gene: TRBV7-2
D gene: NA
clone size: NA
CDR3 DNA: TGTGCCAGCAGCTCCAGGGGGAACACCGGGGAGCTGTTTTTT
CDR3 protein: CASSSRGNTGELFF

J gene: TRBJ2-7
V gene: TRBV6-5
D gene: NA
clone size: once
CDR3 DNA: TGTGCCAGCAAAACTGGTTACGAGCAGTACTTC
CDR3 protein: CASKTGYEQYF

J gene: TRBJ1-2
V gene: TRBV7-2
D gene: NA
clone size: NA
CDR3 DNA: TGTGCCAGCAGCAGGAGATCCTATGGCTACACCTTC
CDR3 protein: CASSRRSYGYTF

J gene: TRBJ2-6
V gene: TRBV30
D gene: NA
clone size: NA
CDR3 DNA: TGTGCCTGGAGCCTCCGGGGGGCGAGAGGGGCCAACGTCCTGACTTTC
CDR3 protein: CAWSLRGARGANVLTF

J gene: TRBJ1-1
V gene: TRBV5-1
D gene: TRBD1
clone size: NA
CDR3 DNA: TGCGCCAGCAGCTGGGACAGCATGAACACTGAAGCTTTCTTT
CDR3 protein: CASSWDSMNTEAFF

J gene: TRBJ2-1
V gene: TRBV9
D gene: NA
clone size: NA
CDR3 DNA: TGTGCCAGCAGCGTAGCCAGGGGCCTTGGCGGTGAGCAGTTCTTC
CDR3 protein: CASSVARGLGGEQFF

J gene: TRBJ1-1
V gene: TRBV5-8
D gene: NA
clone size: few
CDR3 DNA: TGTGCCAGCAGCTTGCAGGGGAGCACTGAAGCTTTCTTT
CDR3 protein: CASSLQGSTEAFF

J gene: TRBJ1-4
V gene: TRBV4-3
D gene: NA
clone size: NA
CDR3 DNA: TGCGCCAGCAGCCAAACCCTCCGGCAGGGTAATGAAAAACTGTTTTTT
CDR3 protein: CASSQTLRQGNEKLFF

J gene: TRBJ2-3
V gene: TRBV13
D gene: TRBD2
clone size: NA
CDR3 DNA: TGTGCCAGCAGCTTTAGGTTAGCGGGGTCTAGCACAGATACGCAGTATTTT
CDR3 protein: CASSFRLAGSSTDTQYF

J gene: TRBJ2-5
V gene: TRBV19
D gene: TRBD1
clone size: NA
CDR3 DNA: TGTGCCAGTAGTAAGACAGGGGATGGGCGCCAAGAGACCCAGTACTTC
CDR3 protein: CASSKTGDGRQETQYF

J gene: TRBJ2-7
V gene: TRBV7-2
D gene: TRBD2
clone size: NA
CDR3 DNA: TGTGCCAGCAGCTTAATGGGACTAGCGGGTTCCTACGAGCAGTACTTC
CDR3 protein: CASSLMGLAGSYEQYF

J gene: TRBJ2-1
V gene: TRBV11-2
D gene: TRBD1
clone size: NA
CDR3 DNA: TGTGCCAGCAGCGCATCACGGGACAGGGGATTCTACAATGAGCAGTTCTTC
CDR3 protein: CASSASRDRGFYNEQFF

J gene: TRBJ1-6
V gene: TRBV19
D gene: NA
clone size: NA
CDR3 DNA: TGTGCCAGCTGCGGGGGGGGACATTCACCCCTCCACTTT
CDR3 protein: CASCGGGHSPLHF

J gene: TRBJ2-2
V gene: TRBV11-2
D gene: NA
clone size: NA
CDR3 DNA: TGTGCCAGCAGCTTAGTAGCGACGAACACCGGGGAGCTGTTTTTT
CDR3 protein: CASSLVATNTGELFF

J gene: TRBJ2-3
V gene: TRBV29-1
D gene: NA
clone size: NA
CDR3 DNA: TGCAGCGTGACTAAAACTAGCACAGATACGCAGTATTTT
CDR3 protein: CSVTKTSTDTQYF

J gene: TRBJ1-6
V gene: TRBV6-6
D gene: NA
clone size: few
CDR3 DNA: TGTGCCAGCAGTTACTCTGGCAGGGTTAATTCACCCCTCCACTTT
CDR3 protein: CASSYSGRVNSPLHF

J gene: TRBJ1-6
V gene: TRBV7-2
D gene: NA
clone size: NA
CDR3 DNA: TGTGCCAGCAGCCTCCGAGCAACAGGGAGCTCCTATAATTCACCCCTCCACTTT
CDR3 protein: CASSLRATGSSYNSPLHF

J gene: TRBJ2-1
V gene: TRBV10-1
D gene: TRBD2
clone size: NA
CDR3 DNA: TGCGCCAGCAGTGGGGCTAGCGGGGGCCACAATGAGCAGTTCTTC
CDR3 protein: CASSGASGGHNEQFF

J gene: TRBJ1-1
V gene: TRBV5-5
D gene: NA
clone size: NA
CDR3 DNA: TGTGCCAGCAGCTTGGGTTTTGCGGCTAACACTGAAGCTTTCTTT
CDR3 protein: CASSLGFAANTEAFF

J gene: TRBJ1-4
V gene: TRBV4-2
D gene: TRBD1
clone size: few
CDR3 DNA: TGTGCCAGCAGCCGATCCGGGACAGCGAATGAAAAACTGTTTTTT
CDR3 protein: CASSRSGTANEKLFF

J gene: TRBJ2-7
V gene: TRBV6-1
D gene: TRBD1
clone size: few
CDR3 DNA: TGTGCCAGCAGATTAGGACAGGGGAACCACGAGCAGTACTTC
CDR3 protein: CASRLGQGNHEQYF

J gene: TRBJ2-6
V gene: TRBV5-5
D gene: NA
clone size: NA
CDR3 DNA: TGTGCCAGCAGCTTGGAGCCGGGATTATTACAAATCTCTGGGGCCAACGTCCTGACTTTC
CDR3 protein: CASSLEPGLLQISGANVLTF

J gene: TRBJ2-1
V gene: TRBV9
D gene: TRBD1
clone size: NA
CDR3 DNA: TGTGCCAGCAGCGCCGGGACAGGGGATTGGAATGAGCAGTTCTTC
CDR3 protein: CASSAGTGDWNEQFF

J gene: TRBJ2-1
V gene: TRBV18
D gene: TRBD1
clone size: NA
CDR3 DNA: TGTGCCAGCAATAGACAGGGCCGAAACAATGAGCAGTTCTTC
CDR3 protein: CASNRQGRNNEQFF

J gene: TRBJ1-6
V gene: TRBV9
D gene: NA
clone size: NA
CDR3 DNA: TGTGCCAGCAGCGGGACAGTCAGCAATTCACCCCTCCACTTT
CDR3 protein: CASSGTVSNSPLHF

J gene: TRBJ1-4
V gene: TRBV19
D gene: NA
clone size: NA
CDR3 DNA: TGTGCCAGTAGTATTAGCGGGGGAGCGGTATCTAATGAAAAACTGTTTTTT
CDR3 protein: CASSISGGAVSNEKLFF

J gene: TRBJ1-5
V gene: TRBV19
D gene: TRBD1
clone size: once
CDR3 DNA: TGTGCCAGTAGTATCCCCTACAGGGGCGCAAGCAATCAGCCCCAGCATTTT
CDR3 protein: CASSIPYRGASNQPQHF

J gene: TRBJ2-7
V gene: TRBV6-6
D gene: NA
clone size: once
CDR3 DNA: TGTGCCAGCAGACCCGGGACAACTGGAGTTTACGAGCAGTACTTC
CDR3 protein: CASRPGTTGVYEQYF

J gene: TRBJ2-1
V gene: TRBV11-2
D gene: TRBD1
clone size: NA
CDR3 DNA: TGTGCCAGCAGCTTAGACAGGGGGTGGGTCGGTGAGCAGTTCTTC
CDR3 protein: CASSLDRGWVGEQFF

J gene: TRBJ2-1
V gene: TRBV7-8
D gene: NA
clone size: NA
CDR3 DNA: TGTGCCAGCAGCCACAGGGCAAGACAATACAATGAGCAGTTCTTC
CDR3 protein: CASSHRARQYNEQFF

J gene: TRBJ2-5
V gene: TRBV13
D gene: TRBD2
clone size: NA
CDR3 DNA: TGTGCCAGCAGCTTTGATGGCGGGGGGGCCCGGGAGACCCGGTACTTC
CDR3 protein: CASSFDGGGARETRYF

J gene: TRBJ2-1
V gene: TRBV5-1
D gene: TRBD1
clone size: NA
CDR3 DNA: TGCGCCAGCAGTTTGGTTCCGGGACAGGCTGACAATGAGCAGTTCTTC
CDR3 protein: CASSLVPGQADNEQFF

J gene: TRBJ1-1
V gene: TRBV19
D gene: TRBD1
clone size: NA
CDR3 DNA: TGTGCCAGCGTTCGGGGCCAGGGGGACACTGAAGCTTTCTTT
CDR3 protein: CASVRGQGDTEAFF

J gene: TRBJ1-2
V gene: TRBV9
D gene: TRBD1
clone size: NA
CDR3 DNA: TGTGCCAGCAGCGCCACTGGGACAGGGGAAGGCTACACCTTC
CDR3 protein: CASSATGTGEGYTF

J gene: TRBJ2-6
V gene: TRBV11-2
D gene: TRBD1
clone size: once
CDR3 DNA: TGTGCCAGCAGCCCTACAGGGGGCGCGGGTGGGGCCAACGTCCTGACTTTC
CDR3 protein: CASSPTGGAGGANVLTF

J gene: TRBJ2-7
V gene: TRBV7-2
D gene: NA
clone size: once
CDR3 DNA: TGTGCCAGCAGCGTTAGCGGCTCCTACGAGCAGTACTTC
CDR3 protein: CASSVSGSYEQYF

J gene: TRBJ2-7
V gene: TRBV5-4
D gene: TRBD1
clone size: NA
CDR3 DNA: TGTGCCAGCAGCCTAGATCCGGGACAGGGGCCCTACGAGCAGTACTTC
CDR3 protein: CASSLDPGQGPYEQYF

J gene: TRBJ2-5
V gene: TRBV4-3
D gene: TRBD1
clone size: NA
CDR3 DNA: TGCGCCAGCAGCCAAGCCCCGACAGGGGGCGGTCGAGAGACCCAGTACTTC
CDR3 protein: CASSQAPTGGGRETQYF

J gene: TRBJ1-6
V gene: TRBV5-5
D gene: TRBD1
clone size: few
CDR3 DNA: TGTGCCAGCAGCCACCGGGACAGGGGTGCGGCATATAATTCACCCCTCCACTTT
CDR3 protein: CASSHRDRGAAYNSPLHF

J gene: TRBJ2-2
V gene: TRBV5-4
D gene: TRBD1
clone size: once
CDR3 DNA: TGTGCCAGCAGCCACGGACAGGTGGCGAACACCGGGGAGCTGTTTTTT
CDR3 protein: CASSHGQVANTGELFF

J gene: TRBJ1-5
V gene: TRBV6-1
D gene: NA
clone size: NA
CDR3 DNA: TGTGCCAGCAGTCTACCAGGGGTTCAGCCCCAGCATTTT
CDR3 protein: CASSLPGVQPQHF

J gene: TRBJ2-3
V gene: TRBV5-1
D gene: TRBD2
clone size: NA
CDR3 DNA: TGCGCCAGCAGCTTGGGGGGACTAGCGGGGGGGAGCACAGATACGCAGTATTTT
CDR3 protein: CASSLGGLAGGSTDTQYF

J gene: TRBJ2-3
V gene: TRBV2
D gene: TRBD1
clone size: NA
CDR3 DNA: TGTGCCAGTGACAGGGTGGGAGATACGCAGTATTTT
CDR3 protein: CASDRVGDTQYF

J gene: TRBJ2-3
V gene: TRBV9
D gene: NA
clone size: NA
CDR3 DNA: TGTGCCAGCAGCGTGGCCGGGCGGGGCCGCACAGATACGCAGTATTTT
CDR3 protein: CASSVAGRGRTDTQYF

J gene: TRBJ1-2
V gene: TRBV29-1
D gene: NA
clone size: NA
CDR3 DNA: TGCAGCGTTCCAGACTATCTAAACTATGGCTACACCTTC
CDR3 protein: CSVPDYLNYGYTF

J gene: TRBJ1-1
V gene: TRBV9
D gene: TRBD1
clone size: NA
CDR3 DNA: TGTGCCAGCAGCGTTACGCAGGGGGCTGAAGCTTTCTTT
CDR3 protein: CASSVTQGAEAFF

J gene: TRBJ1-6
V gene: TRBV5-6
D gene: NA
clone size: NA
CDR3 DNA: TGTGCCAGCAGCTTGATAGGCAGGGGTGATAATTCACCCCTCCACTTT
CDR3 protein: CASSLIGRGDNSPLHF

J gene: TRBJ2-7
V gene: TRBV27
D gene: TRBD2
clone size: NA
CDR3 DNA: TGTGCCAGCAGTAGGGCGGGGGGCCCCTCCTACGAGCAGTACTTC
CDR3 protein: CASSRAGGPSYEQYF

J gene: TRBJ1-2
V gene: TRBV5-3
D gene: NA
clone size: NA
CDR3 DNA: TGTGCCAGAAGCTTGTTGCGGCTATCCAACTATGGCTACACCTTC
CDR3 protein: CARSLLRLSNYGYTF

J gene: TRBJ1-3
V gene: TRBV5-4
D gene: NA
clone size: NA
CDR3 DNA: TGTGCCAGCAGCGGCGGGGGGACCTCTGGAAACACCATATATTTT
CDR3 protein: CASSGGGTSGNTIYF

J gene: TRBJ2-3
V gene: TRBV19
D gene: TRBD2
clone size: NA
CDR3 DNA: TGTGCCAGTAGTACCACCCTTGACAGAAAGTCTACGGGACTAGCGGAATATACGCAGTATTTT
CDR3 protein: CASSTTLDRKSTGLAEYTQYF

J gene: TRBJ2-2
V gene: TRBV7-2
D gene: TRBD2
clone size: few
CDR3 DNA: TGTGCCAGCAGCTTCGGGGGGGCGAACACCGGGGAGCTGTTTTTT
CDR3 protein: CASSFGGANTGELFF

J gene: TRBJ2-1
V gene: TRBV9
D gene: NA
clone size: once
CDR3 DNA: TGTGCCAGCAGCAGCACTAACAATGAGCAGTTCTTC
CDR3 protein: CASSSTNNEQFF

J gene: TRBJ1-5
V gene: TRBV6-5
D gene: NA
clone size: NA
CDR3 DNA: TGTGCCAGCAGTTCTTCTTTTTATAGCAATCAGCCCCAGCATTTT
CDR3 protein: CASSSSFYSNQPQHF